This record concerns one TCR beta chain sequence. Methods used by the authors: The authors estimated nucleated cell counts from reference gene primer amplification. Only in-frame clones appear in the TCRdb table, and some are missing; sequencing was by immunoSEQ multiplex PCR. That table furnishes V, J and clone size, whereas the DNA furnished D and trimming. In the table there are more than 95,000 clones, roughly 80% of which are singletons. Germline V gene sequence: CDR1 KGHSH, CDR2 LQKENI. V was clipped by 5 bases and J by 6 bases, with 8 bases between them. The CDR3 has 12 residues. These data originate in a study of blood T cell repertoires in COVID-19. Background on the study: From the United States, Italy and Spain came samples of acute and convalescent COVID-19. Sample material is recorded as cDNA or gDNA derived from T cells, B-cell-depleted T cells, or PBMCs.

The TCR originated in a man aged 65 to 79 with acute or convalescent COVID-19. The gene calls are TRBV18 and TRBJ1-3, with a weak D call TRBD1 (6 bases). The sample comprised peripheral blood. The CDR3 here is CASSNRENTIYF. The CDR3 coding sequence is TGTGCCAGCTCAAACAGGGAAAACACCATATATTTT.